Each of the 20 T cell receptor beta chains below was sequenced from the same sample in a study of T-cell memory formation after mild COVID-19. TCRdb re-called the 5' RACE reads through MiXCR, storing one row per CDR3 protein. The repertoire holds 80,000 to 95,000 distinct CDR3 sequences, 20% to 30% seen once, with under 55% in the top ten. Sequenced material: PBMCs or a T cell subset sorted from them (not recorded which). Source of these receptors: a man between 18 and 29 years old who had mild COVID-19 (a few samples of this study predate the infection). Cell type and time point are not known.

This clonotype turned up a few times. The V call is TRBV4-1, the J call TRBJ2-1; the match to TRBD2 covers 11 bases. The ends lost 3 bases at V and 5 bases at J; junction bases unmatched: 3. Per germline, CDR1 MGHRA and CDR2 YSYEKL. CDR3 size: 15 residues. The DNA of the CDR3 is TGCGCCAGCAGCCAGACTAGCGGGGCAAACAATGAGCAGTTCTTC. It specifies CASSQTSGANNEQFF.

This clonotype has a single count. J is TRBJ2-2 and V is TRBV11-2; D is possibly TRBD2 (6 bases). Trimming cost V 3 bases and J 7 bases, with 12 bases left between them. Germline V lookup: CDR1 SGHAT, CDR2 FQNNGV. The CDR3 is 14 amino acids. The CDR3 loop reads CASSFSAGYGELFF. The CDR3, as DNA: TGTGCCAGCAGCTTTTCGGCGGGGTACGGGGAGCTGTTTTTT.

This clonotype has a handful of counts. CDR3 nucleotides: TGCGCCAGCAGCTTGGCCTTTAGCGGGACGCAAGAGACCCAGTACTTC. Its protein is CASSLAFSGTQETQYF. The chain has TRBV5-1 and TRBJ2-5; 8 positions match TRBD2. Germline loops: CDR1 SGHRS, CDR2 YFSETQ. J was trimmed by 2 bases and V by 0 bases; bases with no gene match: 6. The CDR3 is 16 residues long.

The sample holds a few counts of this clonotype. The chain uses TRBV12-3 or TRBV12-4 and TRBJ1-2; 11 nucleotides agree with TRBD1. The CDR3 contains 16 residues. V lost 8 bases and J lost 1; bases outside the gene matches: 9. As DNA, the CDR3 is TGTGCCAGCGGCCTTCCGGGACAGGGGGTTAACTATGGCTACACCTTC. Translated: CASGLPGQGVNYGYTF.

This chain uses TRBV9 with TRBJ1-2, with D perhaps TRBD1 (6 bases). The length of the CDR3 is 13 residues. Trimming cost V 1 base and J 8 bases, with 12 bases left between them. Germline loops: CDR1 SGDLS, CDR2 YYNGEE. CDR3 loop: CASSVSRGGGYTF. The CDR3 bases are TGTGCCAGCAGCGTAAGCAGGGGTGGAGGCTACACCTTC. The complete variable domain, with remaining parts taken from reference TRBV9 and TRBJ1-2, reads DSGVTQTPKHLITATGQRVTLRCSPRSGDLSVYWYQQSLDQGLQFLIQYYNGEERAKGNILERFSAQQFPDLHSELNLSSLELGDSALYFCASSVSRGGGYTFGSGTRLTVV.

V gene TRBV28 combines with J gene TRBJ2-7; 10 bases fit TRBD1. The CDR3 consists of 13 residues. Trimming at V came to 6 bases and at J to 6 bases, leaving 5 bases not matched to a gene. Germline V gene data show CDR1 as MDHEN and CDR2 as SYDVKM. The CDR3 region has the DNA TGTGCCAGCAGGGGACAGGGGATAGTCGAGCAGTACTTC. Its protein product is CASRGQGIVEQYF.

V and J are TRBV29-1 and TRBJ1-5; no firm D call. Germline-derived CDR1 and CDR2 are SQVTM and ANQGSEA. Deletions cut 0 bases from V and 0 bases from J, with 3 bases between. This CDR3 spans 13 amino acids. CDR3 sequence (DNA): TGCAGCGTTGAAGAGGGTAGCAATCAGCCCCAGCATTTT. The encoded protein is CSVEEGSNQPQHF.

This clonotype was seen more than once but under ten times. This chain uses TRBV28 with TRBJ2-7; 8 nucleotides agree with TRBD1. After removal of 2 bases from V and 1 base from J, the junction contained 7 bases not matched to a gene. The CDR3 sequence is 16 residues long. Germline V gives CDR1 MDHEN, CDR2 SYDVKM. CDR3 residues: CASSLRSTGGSYEQYF. In nucleotides, the CDR3 is TGTGCCAGCAGTTTAAGGAGCACAGGGGGATCCTACGAGCAGTACTTC.

The chain employs TRBV3-1 and TRBJ2-5; D gene uncertain. Germline lookup yields CDR1 LGHDT and CDR2 YNNKEL (reference sequence). V was shortened by 8 bases and J by 5 bases, with 15 bases between the two germline ends. The CDR3 totals 13 residues. The CDR3 DNA reads as TGTGCCAGCGGCCCGACCGGTACCGAGACCCAGTACTTC. It translates to CASGPTGTETQYF.

The chain carries TRBV12-3 or TRBV12-4 and TRBJ2-3; D might be TRBD1 (6 bases). The V and J ends lost 5 bases and 4 bases respectively, with 19 bases between them. This CDR3 region has 16 residues. This CDR3 is CASSPSNREWADTQYF. CDR3 DNA: TGTGCCAGCAGTCCGTCCAACAGGGAATGGGCAGATACGCAGTATTTT.

This clonotype was seen more than once but under ten times. The gene calls are TRBV7-2 and TRBJ1-2; TRBD1 matches 9 bases. The CDR3 has 20 amino acids. V dropped 3 bases and J dropped 2; count of bases not matched to a gene: 19. Germline V gene sequence: CDR1 SGHTA, CDR2 FQGNSA. The CDR3 loop reads CASSFFLRGPGQGSNYGYTF. The CDR3 DNA reads as TGTGCCAGCAGCTTTTTCCTACGAGGTCCGGGACAGGGATCCAACTATGGCTACACCTTC.

Only a few counts were recorded for this clonotype. This rearrangement joins TRBV9 to TRBJ2-2, with D uncertain. The CDR3 is 16 residues long. Germline V gene lookup returns CDR1 SGDLS and CDR2 YYNGEE. With 0 bases removed from V and 1 base from J, the gap between germline ends came to 10 bases. The CDR3, as DNA: TGTGCCAGCAGCGTAGATATCTTGGGGAACACCGGGGAGCTGTTTTTT. Its protein product is CASSVDILGNTGELFF.

This clonotype showed up just a few times. The gene calls are TRBV4-3 and TRBJ2-7; TRBD2 might be the D (5 bases). The CDR3 is made up of 13 amino acids. CDR1 and CDR2 from the germline V gene are LGHNA and YSLEER. The germline V and J ends were trimmed by 6 bases and 1 base, with 10 bases remaining between them. CDR3 region: CASSPGISYEQYF. CDR3 nucleotide sequence: TGCGCCAGCAGTCCCGGGATTTCCTACGAGCAGTACTTC.

This chain connects TRBV7-9 to TRBJ1-1, with D possibly being TRBD1 (5 bases). The CDR3 is 13 residues long. The germline V gene has CDR1 SEHNR and CDR2 FQNEAQ (reference sequence). Trimming shortened V by 6 bases and J by 6 bases, and 14 bases separated the two germline ends. For the CDR3, the DNA is TGTGCCAGCAGAGATTACCAGGGCGCTGAAGCTTTCTTT. This codes for CASRDYQGAEAFF.

The chain recombines TRBV7-3 with TRBJ2-3, with 11 bases aligning to TRBD2. CDR3 length: 17 residues. The germline gives CDR1 SGHTA, CDR2 FQGTGA. Germline trimming cut 5 bases from V and 6 bases from J; bases unmatched to any gene: 13. CDR3 nucleotide sequence: TGTGCCAGCAGCCCATTTAGCGGGGGGGCCGGTCCGGATACGCAGTATTTT. It is translated as CASSPFSGGAGPDTQYF.

J is TRBJ2-4 and V is TRBV5-5; D is uncertain. Deletions cut 5 bases from V and 1 base from J, with 13 bases between. Germline CDR1 and CDR2: SGHKS and YYEKEE (reference sequence). The CDR3 consists of 15 residues. The CDR3 region has the DNA TGTGCCAGCAGTCCGCCCGGATCGGCCAAAAACATTCAGTACTTC. It translates to CASSPPGSAKNIQYF. Together with reference TRBV5-5 and TRBJ2-4, the CDR3 gives the full variable domain: DAGVTQSPTHLIKTRGQQVTLRCSPISGHKSVSWYQQVLGQGPQFIFQYYEKEERGRGNFPDRFSARQFPNYSSELNVNALLLGDSALYLCASSPPGSAKNIQYFGAGTRLSVL.

The J gene is TRBJ1-4, the V gene TRBV7-9; unclear D gene. The CDR3 is 14 residues long. The V gene's germline CDR1 is SEHNR and CDR2 FQNEAQ (reference sequence). V lost 3 bases and J lost 8, with 13 bases in between. The CDR3 DNA reads as TGTGCCAGCAGCTTGCCGGGCCGAGGCGAAAAACTGTTTTTT. Amino acids: CASSLPGRGEKLFF.

This clonotype came up many times. V and J are TRBV11-2 and TRBJ2-5; D is ambiguous. This CDR3 is 14 amino acids long. Germline values: CDR1 SGHAT, CDR2 FQNNGV. Trimming took 5 bases from V and 1 from J, leaving 11 bases between them. The CDR3 reads CASSPYKLQETQYF. DNA of the CDR3: TGTGCCAGCAGCCCTTATAAGCTCCAAGAGACCCAGTACTTC.

This clonotype was counted only a few times. The gene calls are TRBV11-3 and TRBJ1-6; no clear D gene. Germline CDR1 reads SGHNT; CDR2 reads YENEEA. The CDR3 sequence is 14 residues long. The V end was cut by 4 bases, the J end by 9 bases, with 13 bases between. The CDR3 sequence is CASSYRRRCSPLHF. CDR3 nucleotide sequence: TGTGCCAGCAGCTACCGGCGTAGGTGTTCACCCCTCCACTTT.

This clonotype was recorded a few times. J is TRBJ2-3 and V is TRBV12-3 or TRBV12-4; 7 nucleotides align to TRBD2. The CDR3 has 15 amino acids. Trimming removed 6 bases from V and 1 base from J; junction bases left unmatched: 7. The CDR3 region is CASSSTLAGTDTQYF. The CDR3 DNA reads TGTGCCAGCAGCTCCACCCTAGCGGGCACAGATACGCAGTATTTT.